This TCR beta chain emerged from a study of CD8+ T cells in alopecia areata. For the study at large: At a dose of 5 to 10 mg twice daily, oral tofacitinib was given to treated patients.

Findings and caveats of the study: The study found higher clonality in lesional than normal scalp, especially in alopecia totalis/universalis.

In regard to this clone: Antigen unknown.

The authors extracted RNA and reverse transcribed it into cDNA as the sequencing template. The protocol was immunoSEQ multiplex PCR, while the TCRdb copy is restricted to in-frame clones and leaves out a portion. The repertoire includes fewer than 250,000 clones, 40% to 55% of them detected once, and roughly 2.6% sits in the top ten. The treatment is: oral pan-JAK inhibitor, 5-10 mg twice daily. The specimen was CD4+ T cells sorted from blood, collected around week 36, from a patient treated with tofacitinib. The sequence came from a human donor with alopecia areata.

DNA of the CDR3: TGCGCCAGCAGCCGGGGGGCAGGAAACACCGGGGAGCTGTTTTTT. It yields the protein CASSRGAGNTGELFF. The chain couples TRBV5-1 to TRBJ2-2, with D tentatively TRBD2 (7 bases). Germline values: CDR1 SGHRS, CDR2 YFSETQ. V lost 4 bases, J lost 2 bases, and 12 bases lay in between. The CDR3 has 15 amino acids.